This record looks at one T cell receptor beta chain sequence and its context. Its antigen is still unknown. The sample comes from a study of identical twins. Study results and limitations: Out-of-frame alpha sequences shared by twins showed excess low generation probability.

With no exceptions, donors were healthy Caucasians. After template switching added a universal primer site, the resulting cDNA carried unique molecular identifiers. From the 5' RACE reads, TCRdb called clonotypes with MiXCR, one entry per CDR3 protein. The data hold about 200,000 distinct CDR3 sequences, with about 11% observed a single time. V was clipped by 0 bases and J by 6 bases, with 14 bases between them. This CDR3 contains 15 residues. CDR1 is MNHEY, CDR2 SVGAGI, per germline. The chain recombines TRBV6-5 with TRBJ1-1, with D maybe TRBD1 (5 bases). The sequenced sample consisted of memory T cells sorted from blood. This sequence originates from a man aged 50 to 60 in good health. Here the CDR3 DNA reads TGTGCCAGCAGTTACTCGACAGCCGTTACCTCTGAAGCTTTCTTT. Amino acid sequence: CASSYSTAVTSEAFF.